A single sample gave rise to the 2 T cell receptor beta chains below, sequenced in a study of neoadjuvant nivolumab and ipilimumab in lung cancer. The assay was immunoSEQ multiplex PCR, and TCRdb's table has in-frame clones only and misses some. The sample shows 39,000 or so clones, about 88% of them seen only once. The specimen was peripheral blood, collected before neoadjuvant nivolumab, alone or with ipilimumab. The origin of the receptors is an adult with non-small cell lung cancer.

CDR3 sequence (DNA): TGTGCCAGCAGTGGAACGTCGTCGTTCTACGAGCAGTACTTC. The encoded protein is CASSGTSSFYEQYF. This rearrangement joins TRBV27 to TRBJ2-7; no definite D call. The CDR3 runs 14 residues. Trimming shortened V by 5 bases and J by 3 bases, and 14 bases separated the two germline ends. Per germline, CDR1 MNHEY and CDR2 SMNVEV (reference sequence).

CDR3 in DNA: TGTGCCAGCAGCTTAGGATCCCTAACGAGGGAGACCCAGTACTTC. It translates to CASSLGSLTRETQYF. The chain employs TRBV7-7 and TRBJ2-5; D unclear. Germline CDR1 is SSHAT and CDR2 is FNYEAQ (reference sequence). The CDR3 length is 15 residues. V was cut by 1 base and J by 5 bases, with 14 bases left in between.